The rows below give T cell receptor beta chains drawn from one sample of a study of T cells in Graves' hyperthyroidism and ophthalmopathy. From the multiplex PCR reads, TCRdb called clonotypes with MiXCR, one entry per CDR3 protein. The table lists a few hundred thousand distinct CDR3 sequences, roughly 15% of them singletons. Sequenced: blood. Receptor source: a woman aged 30 to 39 with Graves' ophthalmopathy. Each CDR3 is given with its conserved first and last residue. Fields, in order: V gene, clone size, D gene, J gene, CDR3 protein, CDR3 DNA. The D gene is left open where the match is weak. Clone size is given for some rows only: seen once, a few or many times, or a class if the clone is expanded.

>TRBV28|many|.|TRBJ2-1
CASSRQVYNEQFF
TGTGCCAGCAGCAGACAGGTTTACAATGAGCAGTTCTTC
>TRBV7-8|.|TRBD1|TRBJ2-5
CASSSPDRVRQEAQYF
TGTGCCAGCAGCTCCCCGGACAGGGTCAGGCAAGAGGCCCAGTACTTC
>TRBV6-1|many|.|TRBJ1-2
CASSSDRNYGYTF
TGTGCCAGCAGTTCCGACAGAAACTATGGCTACACCTTC
>TRBV7-2|many|.|TRBJ2-1
CASLLPVPPYNEQFF
TGTGCCAGCTTGCTCCCGGTTCCCCCATACAATGAGCAGTTCTTC
>TRBV20-1|.|.|TRBJ1-2
CSARGRLYGYTF
TGCAGTGCTAGGGGACGGCTCTATGGCTACACCTTC
>TRBV27|few|TRBD2|TRBJ2-7
CASSLVGLAAYEQYF
TGTGCCAGCAGTTTAGTAGGTCTAGCGGCCTACGAGCAGTACTTC
>TRBV9|.|.|TRBJ2-5
CASSVGGSGSETQYF
TGTGCCAGCAGCGTAGGTGGGAGTGGATCGGAGACCCAGTACTTC
>TRBV27|few|.|TRBJ2-7
CASSFRQTYEQYF
TGTGCCAGCAGTTTCCGCCAGACTTACGAGCAGTACTTC
>TRBV12-3/TRBV12-4|.|.|TRBJ1-2
CASSPTTWGYTF
TGTGCCAGCAGCCCAACGACGTGGGGCTACACCTTC
>TRBV10-3|.|.|TRBJ1-6
CAISESQKDSPLHF
TGTGCCATCAGTGAGTCTCAAAAGGATTCACCCCTCCACTTT
>TRBV12-3/TRBV12-4|few|TRBD2|TRBJ2-5
CASAQRGAGETQYF
TGTGCCAGCGCGCAGCGGGGGGCAGGGGAGACCCAGTACTTC
>TRBV7-2|.|TRBD1|TRBJ2-5
CASSAPRTGEGETQYF
TGTGCCAGCAGCGCACCCAGGACAGGGGAAGGAGAGACCCAGTACTTC
>TRBV24-1|.|.|TRBJ1-6
CATSSSPLHF
TGTGCCACCAGTAGTTCACCCCTCCACTTT
>TRBV12-3/TRBV12-4|few|.|TRBJ1-1
CASTNSLGTEAFF
TGTGCCAGCACCAACTCCCTCGGCACTGAAGCTTTCTTT
>TRBV7-2|many|.|TRBJ2-7
CASSSFTGYEQYF
TGTGCCAGCAGCTCCTTTACAGGGTACGAGCAGTACTTC
>TRBV20-1|many|.|TRBJ1-1
CSADWGTEAFF
TGCAGTGCCGATTGGGGAACTGAAGCTTTCTTT
>TRBV20-1|many|TRBD1|TRBJ1-5
CSARAGGSNQPQHF
TGCAGTGCTAGAGCAGGGGGAAGCAATCAGCCCCAGCATTTT
>TRBV20-1|.|.|TRBJ2-7
CSARSSSATQYEQYF
TGCAGTGCTAGGTCCTCCTCGGCTACACAGTACGAGCAGTACTTC
>TRBV6-2/TRBV6-3|.|TRBD1|TRBJ1-1
CASSGTGTGGSSTEAFF
TGTGCCAGCAGTGGGACCGGGACAGGGGGATCGAGCACTGAAGCTTTCTTT
>TRBV5-1|many|TRBD1|TRBJ2-2
CASSLQGAIAGELFF
TGCGCCAGCAGCCTACAGGGGGCGATAGCCGGGGAGCTGTTTTTT
>TRBV9|few|.|TRBJ2-3
CASSVEGDDTQYF
TGTGCCAGCAGCGTAGAGGGGGATGATACGCAGTATTTT
>TRBV20-1|many|.|TRBJ1-1
CSAKIAGTRGTEAFF
TGCAGTGCTAAAATTGCAGGTACAAGAGGGACTGAAGCTTTCTTT
>TRBV5-1|many|.|TRBJ1-1
CASSLEGRLNTEAFF
TGCGCCAGCAGCTTGGAGGGCAGATTGAACACTGAAGCTTTCTTT
>TRBV20-1|few|TRBD2|TRBJ2-3
CSAPAGGTVTDTQYF
TGCAGTGCACCAGCGGGAGGTACGGTAACAGATACGCAGTATTTT
>TRBV6-1|.|TRBD1|TRBJ1-3
CASWTGAGNTIYF
TGTGCCAGCTGGACAGGGGCTGGAAACACCATATATTTT
>TRBV20-1|.|.|TRBJ2-7
CSVTTSYEQYF
TGCAGCGTGACTACCTCCTACGAGCAGTACTTC
>TRBV12-3/TRBV12-4|few|TRBD1|TRBJ2-1
CASSLNRGSEQFF
TGTGCCAGCAGTCTAAACAGGGGGAGTGAGCAGTTCTTC